Listed below are T cell receptor beta chains from one sample, sequenced in a study of cytomegalovirus exposure and HLA in healthy donors. The repertoire was sequenced with immunoSEQ multiplex PCR; TCRdb's copy has only in-frame clones and lacks some. The data contain approximately 59,000 clones, around 62% of them singletons. Sequenced: PBMCs. These receptors were obtained from a man aged 35-49 years in good health and CMV-seropositive. Each CDR3 is given with its conserved first and last residue. For some rows the clone size is stated as once, few or many, or as a class when expanded; others skip it.

clone_size	v_call	cdr3_length	j_call	cdr3_aa
-	TRBV30	14	TRBJ2-1	CARGWEGGYNEQFF
few	TRBV19	15	TRBJ2-2	CASSLPPGGSGELFF
few	TRBV6-1	13	TRBJ2-3	CASSVQFADTQYF
-	TRBV27	17	TRBJ2-3	CASSLRGLAGVVDTQYF
-	TRBV10-3	15	TRBJ2-7	CAISEGLAGVGEQYF
-	TRBV6-1	14	TRBJ2-7	CASSNRVGAYEQYF
-	TRBV2	13	TRBJ1-4	CASRQGQNEKLFF
-	TRBV11-3	14	TRBJ2-1	CASSLRDKDNEQFF
-	TRBV30	13	TRBJ2-2	CAWSSLAHGELFF
-	TRBV10-3	15	TRBJ2-1	CAISGGQGSYNEQFF
medium-sized	TRBV5-4	13	TRBJ1-2	CASSPGGSYGYTF
few	TRBV7-2	15	TRBJ2-3	CASSQEGRGADTQYF
once	TRBV25-1	15	TRBJ2-5	CASETGQGFQETQYF
few	TRBV29-1	13	TRBJ2-7	CSVGDRGPYEQYF